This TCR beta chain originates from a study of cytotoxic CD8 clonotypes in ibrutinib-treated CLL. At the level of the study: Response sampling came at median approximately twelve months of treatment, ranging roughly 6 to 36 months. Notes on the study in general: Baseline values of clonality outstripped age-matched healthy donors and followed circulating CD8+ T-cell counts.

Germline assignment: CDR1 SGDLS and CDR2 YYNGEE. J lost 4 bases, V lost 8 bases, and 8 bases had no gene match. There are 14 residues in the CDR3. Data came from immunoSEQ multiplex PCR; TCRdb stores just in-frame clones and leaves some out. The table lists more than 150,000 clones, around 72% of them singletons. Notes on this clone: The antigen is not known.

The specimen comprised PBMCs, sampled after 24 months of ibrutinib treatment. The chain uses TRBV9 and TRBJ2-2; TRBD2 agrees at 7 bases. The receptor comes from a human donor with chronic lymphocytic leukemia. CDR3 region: CASGAGSRTGELFF. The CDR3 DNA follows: TGTGCCAGTGGAGCGGGAAGTCGCACCGGGGAGCTGTTTTTT.